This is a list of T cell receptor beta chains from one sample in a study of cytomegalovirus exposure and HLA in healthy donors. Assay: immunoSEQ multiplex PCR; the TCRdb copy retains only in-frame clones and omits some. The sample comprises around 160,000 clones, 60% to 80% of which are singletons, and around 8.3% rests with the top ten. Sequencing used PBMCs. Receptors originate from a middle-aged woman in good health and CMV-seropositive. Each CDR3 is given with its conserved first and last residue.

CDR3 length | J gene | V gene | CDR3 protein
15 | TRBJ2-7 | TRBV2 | CASRSGLAGVCEQYF
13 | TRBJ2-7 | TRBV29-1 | CSVSSSGSYEQYF
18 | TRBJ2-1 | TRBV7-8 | CASSSRGASGFIGNEQFF
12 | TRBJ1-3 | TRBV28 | CASFGVGNTIYF
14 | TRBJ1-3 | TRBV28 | CATMSHGGVNTIYF
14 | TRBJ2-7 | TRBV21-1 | CASSKFTVSYEQYF
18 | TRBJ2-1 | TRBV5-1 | CASSPNLYLGGSYNEQFF
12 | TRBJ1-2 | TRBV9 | CASWAGAYGYTF
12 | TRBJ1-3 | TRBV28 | CASAGSGNTIYF
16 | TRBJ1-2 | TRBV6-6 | CASYPSGAGDDYGYTF
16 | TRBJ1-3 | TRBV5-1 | CASSLAPQGTGNTIYF
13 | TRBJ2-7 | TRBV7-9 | CASSLTGPEEQYF
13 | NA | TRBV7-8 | CASSLGRAYEQYF
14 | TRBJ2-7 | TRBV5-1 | CASSLGGSSYEQYF
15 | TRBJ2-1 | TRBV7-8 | CASNPGLDAYNEQFF
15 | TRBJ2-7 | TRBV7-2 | CASSLVYGGTYEQYF
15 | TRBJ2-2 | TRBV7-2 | CASSPGPEGTGELFF
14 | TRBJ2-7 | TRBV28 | CASTRSAGEPEQYF
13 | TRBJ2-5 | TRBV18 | CASSPQAEETQYF
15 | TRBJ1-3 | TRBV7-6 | CASSSGQISGNTIYF
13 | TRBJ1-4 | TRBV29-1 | CSVARSQGEKLFF
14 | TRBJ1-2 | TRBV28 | CASSFGTAPNGYTF
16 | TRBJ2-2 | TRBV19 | CASSWETSAKTGELFF
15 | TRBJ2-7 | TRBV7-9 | CASSLRGQHSYEQYF
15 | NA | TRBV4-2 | CASTPGLAAPYEQYF
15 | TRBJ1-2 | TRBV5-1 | CASSLEGQGACGYTF
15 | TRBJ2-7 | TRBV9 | CASSSGTSGIAEQYF
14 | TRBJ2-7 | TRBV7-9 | CASSTGTASYEQYF
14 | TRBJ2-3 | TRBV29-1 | CSVGLAGVTDTQYF
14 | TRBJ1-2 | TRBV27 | CASSGDTTFGGYTF
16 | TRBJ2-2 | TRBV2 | CASSETLGTNTGELFF
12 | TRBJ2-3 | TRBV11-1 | CASAPRTDTQYF
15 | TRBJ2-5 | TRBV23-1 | CASSQLEQIQETQYF
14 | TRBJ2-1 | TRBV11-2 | CASSRDRGRNEQFF
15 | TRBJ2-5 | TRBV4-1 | CASSQDGTSAETQYF
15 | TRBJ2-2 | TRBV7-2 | CASSSPGQGVRELFF
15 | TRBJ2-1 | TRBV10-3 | CAISVGLAEYNEQFF
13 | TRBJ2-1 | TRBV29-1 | CTGTSGPYNEQFF
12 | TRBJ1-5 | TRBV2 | CASRAEGQPQHF
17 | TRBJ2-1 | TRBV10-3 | CAVGSTSGSELYNEQFF
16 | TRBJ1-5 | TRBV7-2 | CASSFSGQGGNQPQHF
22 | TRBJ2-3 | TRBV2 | CASSEANRRTSGRAAYTDTQYF
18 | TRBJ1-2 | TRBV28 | CASSRPRPGTGENYGYTF
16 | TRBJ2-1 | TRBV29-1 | CSVDGLRTGGYNEQFF
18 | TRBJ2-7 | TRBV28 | CASSSSTSGRYQLYEQYF
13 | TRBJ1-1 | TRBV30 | CAWSVQTNTEAFF
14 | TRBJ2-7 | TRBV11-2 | CASSLDRGTHEQYF
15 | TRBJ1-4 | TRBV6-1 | CASSVGGARNEKLFF
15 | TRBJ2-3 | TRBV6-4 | CASSSRAGSTDTQYF
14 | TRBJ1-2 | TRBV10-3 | CAISERTGNYGYTF
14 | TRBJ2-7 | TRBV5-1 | CASSKGQGQGEQYF
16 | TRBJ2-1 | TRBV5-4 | CASSLASFSAYNEQFF
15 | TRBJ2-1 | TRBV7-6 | CASSFRTSSDNEQFF
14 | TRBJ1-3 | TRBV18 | CASSRDFSGNTIYF
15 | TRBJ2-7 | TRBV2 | CASSATPGLGVKQYF